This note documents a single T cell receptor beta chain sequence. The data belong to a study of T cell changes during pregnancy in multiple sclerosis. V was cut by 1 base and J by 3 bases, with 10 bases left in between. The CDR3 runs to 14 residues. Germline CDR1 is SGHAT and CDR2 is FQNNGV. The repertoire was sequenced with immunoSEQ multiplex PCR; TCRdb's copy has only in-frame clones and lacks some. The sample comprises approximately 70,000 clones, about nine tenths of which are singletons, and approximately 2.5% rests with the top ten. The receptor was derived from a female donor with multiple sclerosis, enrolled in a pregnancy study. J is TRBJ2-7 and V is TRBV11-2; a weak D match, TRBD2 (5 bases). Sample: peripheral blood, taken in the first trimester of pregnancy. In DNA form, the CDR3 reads TGTGCCAGCAGCTTAGGGACTTTGATCTACGAGCAGTACTTC. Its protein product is CASSLGTLIYEQYF. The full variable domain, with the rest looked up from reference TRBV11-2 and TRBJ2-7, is EAGVAQSPRYKIIEKRQSVAFWCNPISGHATLYWYQQILGQGPKLLIQFQNNGVVDDSQLPKDRFSAERLKGVDSTLKIQPAKLEDSAVYLCASSLGTLIYEQYFGPGTRLTVT.